This TCR beta chain stems from a study of blood T cell repertoires in COVID-19. Whole-study context: COVID-19 samples, acute and convalescent, were from the United States, Italy and Spain. Nucleic acid was either cDNA or gDNA, and it came from T cells, B-cell-depleted T cells, or PBMCs.

Original handling: Reference gene primers were amplified, and this amplification served to estimate nucleated cell counts. The protocol was immunoSEQ multiplex PCR, while the TCRdb copy is restricted to in-frame clones and leaves out a portion. D and trimming were read from the DNA, whereas the V and J calls and clone size are those reported in that table. The data hold over 250,000 clones, with about 89% observed a single time. This sequence was found in a man aged 40-49 years who had recovered from COVID-19. Specimen: peripheral blood.

The CDR3 DNA reads as TGTGCCAGCAGTTACTTTCAGGGGGAGCAGTTCTTC. This codes for CASSYFQGEQFF. The chain links TRBV6-2 or TRBV6-3 to TRBJ2-1; possibly TRBD1 for D (6 bases). The germline V and J ends were trimmed by 1 base and 10 bases, with 8 bases remaining between them. The germline gives CDR1 MNHEY, CDR2 SVGEGT. The CDR3 contains 12 residues.